This T cell receptor beta chain was found in a study of human T cells and chemical hapten exposure. On the study more broadly: Weekly scalp doses of diphenylcyclopropenone were given to patients during the roughly 25-week study. Overall study findings and caveats: Donors' alopecia may make their immune response differ from healthy people's.

Noted time point: pre-sensitization, week 0. Treatment here: therapeutic diphenylcyclopropenone sensitization with weekly scalp DPC. Alopecia patients deemed DPC-suitable, aged 18 to 70, excluding pregnancy. For the library, individual cDNA molecules each received unique molecular identifiers. Via MiXCR, TCRdb re-called the RACE reads, giving one row per CDR3 protein. This table holds tens of thousands of distinct CDR3 sequences, over 9.5% found once. Per the germline V gene, CDR1 is SQVTM and CDR2 is ANQGSEA. J was trimmed by 5 bases and V by 6 bases; bases with no gene match: 7. This CDR3 has 15 residues. Concerning this clonotype itself: Antigen specificity is unknown.

Material: whole blood, obtained in connection with sensitization to the hapten diphenylcyclopropenone (DPC). The receptor was derived from a woman aged 45 to 65 with alopecia areata. Some clones in this sample may be carry-over from other donors' samples. This chain connects TRBV29-1 to TRBJ2-3; 14 nucleotides line up with TRBD2. The CDR3 nucleotides read TGCAGCGTCGTTCGACTAGCGGGAGGGGTAGATACGCAGTATTTT. This codes for CSVVRLAGGVDTQYF.